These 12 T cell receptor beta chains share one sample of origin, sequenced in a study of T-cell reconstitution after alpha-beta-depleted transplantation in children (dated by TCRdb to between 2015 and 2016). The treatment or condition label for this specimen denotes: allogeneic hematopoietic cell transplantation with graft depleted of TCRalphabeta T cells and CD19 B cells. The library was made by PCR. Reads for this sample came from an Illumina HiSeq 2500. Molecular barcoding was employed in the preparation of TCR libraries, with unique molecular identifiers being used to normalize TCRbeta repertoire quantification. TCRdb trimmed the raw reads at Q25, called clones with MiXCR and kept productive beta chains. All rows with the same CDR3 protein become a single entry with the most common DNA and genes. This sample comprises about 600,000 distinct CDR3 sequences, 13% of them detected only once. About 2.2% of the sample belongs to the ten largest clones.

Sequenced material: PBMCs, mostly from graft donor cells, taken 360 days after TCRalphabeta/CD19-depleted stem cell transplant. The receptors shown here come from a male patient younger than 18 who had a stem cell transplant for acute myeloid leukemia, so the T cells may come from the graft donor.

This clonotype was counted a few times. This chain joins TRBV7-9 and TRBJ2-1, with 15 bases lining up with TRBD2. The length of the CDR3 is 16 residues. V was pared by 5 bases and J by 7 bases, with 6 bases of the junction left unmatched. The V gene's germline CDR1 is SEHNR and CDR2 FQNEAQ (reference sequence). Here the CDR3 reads CASSLPGLAGGNEQFF. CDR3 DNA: TGTGCCAGCAGCCTACCGGGACTAGCGGGAGGAAATGAGCAGTTCTTC. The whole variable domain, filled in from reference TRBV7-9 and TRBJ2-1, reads DTGVSQNPRHKITKRGQNVTFRCDPISEHNRLYWYRQTLGQGPEFLTYFQNEAQLEKSRLLSDRFSAERPKGSFSTLEIQRTEQGDSAMYLCASSLPGLAGGNEQFFGPGTRLTVL.

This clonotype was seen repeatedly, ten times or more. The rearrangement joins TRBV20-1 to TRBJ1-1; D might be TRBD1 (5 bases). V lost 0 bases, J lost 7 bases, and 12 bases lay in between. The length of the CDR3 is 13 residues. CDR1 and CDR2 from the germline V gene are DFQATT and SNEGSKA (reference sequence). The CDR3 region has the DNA TGCAGTGCTAGAGATGTGACGCAGGGTGAAGCTTTCTTT. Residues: CSARDVTQGEAFF.

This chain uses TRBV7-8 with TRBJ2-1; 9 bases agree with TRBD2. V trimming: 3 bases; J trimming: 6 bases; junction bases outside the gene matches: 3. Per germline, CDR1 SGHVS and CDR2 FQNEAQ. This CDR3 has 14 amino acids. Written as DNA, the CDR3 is TGTGCCAGCAGCTTCGGGACTAGCTCCAATGAGCAGTTCTTC. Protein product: CASSFGTSSNEQFF.

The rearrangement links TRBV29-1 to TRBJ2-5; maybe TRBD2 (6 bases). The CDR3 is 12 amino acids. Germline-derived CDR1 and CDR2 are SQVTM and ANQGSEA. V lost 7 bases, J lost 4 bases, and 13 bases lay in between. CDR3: CSAGRGRETQYF. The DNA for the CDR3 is TGCAGCGCCGGGCGGGGTAGAGAGACCCAGTACTTC.

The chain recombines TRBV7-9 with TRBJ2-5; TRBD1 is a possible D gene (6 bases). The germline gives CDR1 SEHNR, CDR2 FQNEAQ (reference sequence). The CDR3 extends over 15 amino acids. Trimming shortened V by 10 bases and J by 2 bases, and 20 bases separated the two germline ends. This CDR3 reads CAIPGVPQHQETQYF. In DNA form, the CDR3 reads TGTGCCATCCCAGGGGTCCCACAACATCAAGAGACCCAGTACTTC. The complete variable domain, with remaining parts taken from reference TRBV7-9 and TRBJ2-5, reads DTGVSQNPRHKITKRGQNVTFRCDPISEHNRLYWYRQTLGQGPEFLTYFQNEAQLEKSRLLSDRFSAERPKGSFSTLEIQRTEQGDSAMYLCAIPGVPQHQETQYFGPGTRLLVL.

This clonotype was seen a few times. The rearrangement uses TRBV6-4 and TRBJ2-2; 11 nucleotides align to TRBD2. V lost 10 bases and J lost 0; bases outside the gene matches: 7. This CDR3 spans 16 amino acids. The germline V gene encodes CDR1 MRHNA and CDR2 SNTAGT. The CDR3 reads CATSPGLAANTGELFF. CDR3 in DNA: TGTGCCACCTCCCCGGGACTAGCGGCGAACACCGGGGAGCTGTTTTTT.

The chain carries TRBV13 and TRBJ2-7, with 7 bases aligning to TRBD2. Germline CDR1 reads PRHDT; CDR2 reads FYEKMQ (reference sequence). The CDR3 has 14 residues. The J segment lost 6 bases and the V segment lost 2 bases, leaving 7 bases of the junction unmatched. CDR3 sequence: CASSLTRGSGEQYF. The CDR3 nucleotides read TGTGCCAGCAGCTTAACCCGCGGGAGCGGCGAGCAGTACTTC.

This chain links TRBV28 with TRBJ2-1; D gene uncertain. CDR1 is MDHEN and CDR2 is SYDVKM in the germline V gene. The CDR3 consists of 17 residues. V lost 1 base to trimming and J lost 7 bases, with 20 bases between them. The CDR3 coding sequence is TGTGCCAGCAGTTTATTCCGGCCTTGGGCACTGGGGAATGAGCAGTTCTTC. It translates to CASSLFRPWALGNEQFF.

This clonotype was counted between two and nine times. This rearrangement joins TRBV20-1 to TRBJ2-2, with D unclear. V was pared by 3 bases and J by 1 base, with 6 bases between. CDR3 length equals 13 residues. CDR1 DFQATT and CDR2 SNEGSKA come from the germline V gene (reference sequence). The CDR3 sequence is CSASNRNTGELFF. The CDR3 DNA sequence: TGCAGTGCTAGCAACCGGAACACCGGGGAGCTGTTTTTT.

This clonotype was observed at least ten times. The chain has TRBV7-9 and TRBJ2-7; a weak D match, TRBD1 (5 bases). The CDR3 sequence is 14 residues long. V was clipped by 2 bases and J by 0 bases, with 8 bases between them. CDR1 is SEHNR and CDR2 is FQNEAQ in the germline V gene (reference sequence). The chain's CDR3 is CASSLKGNSYEQYF. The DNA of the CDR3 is TGTGCCAGCAGCTTAAAGGGGAACTCCTACGAGCAGTACTTC.

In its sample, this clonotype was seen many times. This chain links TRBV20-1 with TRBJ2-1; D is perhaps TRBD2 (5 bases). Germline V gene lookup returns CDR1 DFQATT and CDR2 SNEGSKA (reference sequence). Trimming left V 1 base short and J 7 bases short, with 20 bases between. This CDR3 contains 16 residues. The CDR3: CSARGVAGITKNEQFF. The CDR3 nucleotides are TGCAGTGCTAGAGGGGTCGCCGGGATAACAAAGAATGAGCAGTTCTTC.

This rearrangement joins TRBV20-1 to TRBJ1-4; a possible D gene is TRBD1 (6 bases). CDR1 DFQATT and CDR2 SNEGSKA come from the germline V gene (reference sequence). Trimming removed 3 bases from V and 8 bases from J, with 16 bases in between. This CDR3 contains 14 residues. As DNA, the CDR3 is TGCAGTGCTAGGCTCACAGGGTCCTTGGAAAAACTGTTTTTT. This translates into CSARLTGSLEKLFF.